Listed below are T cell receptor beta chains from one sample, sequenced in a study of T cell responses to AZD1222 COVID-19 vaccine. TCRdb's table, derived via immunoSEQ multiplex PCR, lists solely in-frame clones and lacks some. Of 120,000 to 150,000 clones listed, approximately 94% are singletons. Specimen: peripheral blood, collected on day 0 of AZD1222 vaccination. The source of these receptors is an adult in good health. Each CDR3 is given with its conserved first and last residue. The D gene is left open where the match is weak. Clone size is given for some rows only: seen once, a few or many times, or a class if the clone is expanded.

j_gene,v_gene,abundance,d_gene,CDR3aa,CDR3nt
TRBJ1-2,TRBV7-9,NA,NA,CASSREVEGGYTF,TGTGCCAGCAGCCGGGAAGTTGAGGGTGGCTACACCTTC
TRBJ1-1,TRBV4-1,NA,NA,CASSGESTEAFF,TGCGCCAGCAGTGGGGAGAGCACTGAAGCTTTCTTT
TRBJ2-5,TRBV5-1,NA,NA,CASSLDPNRLQETQYF,TGCGCCAGCAGCTTGGACCCCAACAGGCTACAAGAGACCCAGTACTTC
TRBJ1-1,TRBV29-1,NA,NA,CSVSDGANTEAFF,TGCAGCGTCTCGGACGGAGCGAACACTGAAGCTTTCTTT
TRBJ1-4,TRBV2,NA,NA,CASSERGGLGEKLFF,TGTGCCAGCAGTGAAAGGGGAGGGCTAGGGGAAAAACTGTTTTTT
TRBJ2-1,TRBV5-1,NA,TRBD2,CASSLGASGGPSSYNEQFF,TGCGCCAGCAGCTTGGGGGCTAGCGGGGGGCCGAGCTCCTACAATGAGCAGTTCTTC
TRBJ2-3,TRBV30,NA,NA,CAWSVWSDTQYF,TGTGCCTGGAGTGTTTGGTCAGATACGCAGTATTTT
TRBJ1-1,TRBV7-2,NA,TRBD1,CASSSKTGGTEAFF,TGTGCCAGCAGCAGTAAGACAGGGGGCACTGAAGCTTTCTTT
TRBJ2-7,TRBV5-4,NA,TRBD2,CASRNGLAGGLKNEQYF,TGTGCCAGCAGAAATGGACTAGCGGGAGGACTAAAAAACGAGCAGTACTTC
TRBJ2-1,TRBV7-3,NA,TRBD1,CASSLTTGVVEQFF,TGTGCCAGCAGCTTAACCACAGGGGTGGTTGAGCAGTTCTTC
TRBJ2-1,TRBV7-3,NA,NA,CASSPVGYSKQFF,TGTGCCAGCAGCCCCGTCGGCTACTCCAAGCAGTTCTTC
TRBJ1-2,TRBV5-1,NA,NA,CASSLGAGYGYTF,TGCGCCAGCAGCTTAGGGGCAGGCTATGGCTACACCTTC
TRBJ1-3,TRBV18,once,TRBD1,CASSPRWQGAFTIYF,TGTGCCAGCTCACCCCGGTGGCAGGGGGCGTTCACCATATATTTT
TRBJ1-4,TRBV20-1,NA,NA,CSASHSATNEKLFF,TGCAGTGCTAGTCACAGTGCAACTAATGAAAAACTGTTTTTT
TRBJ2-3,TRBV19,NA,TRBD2,CASSPRASGSTDTQYF,TGTGCCAGTAGTCCCCGGGCTAGCGGAAGCACAGATACGCAGTATTTT
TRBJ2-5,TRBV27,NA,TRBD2,CASSLRGSETQYF,TGTGCCAGCAGTTTGCGGGGGAGCGAGACCCAGTACTTC